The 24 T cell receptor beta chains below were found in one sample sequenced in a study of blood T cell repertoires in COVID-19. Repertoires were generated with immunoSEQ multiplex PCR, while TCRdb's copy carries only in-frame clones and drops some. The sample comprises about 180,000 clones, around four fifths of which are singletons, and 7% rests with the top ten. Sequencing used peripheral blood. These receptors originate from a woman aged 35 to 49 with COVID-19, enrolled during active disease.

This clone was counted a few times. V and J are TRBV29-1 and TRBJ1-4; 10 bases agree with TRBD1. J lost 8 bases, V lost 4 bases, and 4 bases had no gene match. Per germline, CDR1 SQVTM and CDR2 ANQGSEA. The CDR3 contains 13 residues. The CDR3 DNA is TGCAGCGTTGGGACAGGGGGTCGCGAAAAACTGTTTTTT. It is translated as CSVGTGGREKLFF. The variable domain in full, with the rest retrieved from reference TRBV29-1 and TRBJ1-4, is SAVISQKPSRDICQRGTSLTIQCQVDSQVTMMFWYRQQPGQSLTLIATANQGSEATYESGFVIDKFPISRPNLTFSTLTVSNMSPEDSSIYLCSVGTGGREKLFFGSGTQLSVL.

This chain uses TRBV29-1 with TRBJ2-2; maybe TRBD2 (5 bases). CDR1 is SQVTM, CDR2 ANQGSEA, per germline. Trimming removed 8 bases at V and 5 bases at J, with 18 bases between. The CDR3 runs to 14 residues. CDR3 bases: TGCAGCTCTACCGGGAAAAGAGGGACCGGGGAGCTGTTTTTT. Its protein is CSSTGKRGTGELFF.

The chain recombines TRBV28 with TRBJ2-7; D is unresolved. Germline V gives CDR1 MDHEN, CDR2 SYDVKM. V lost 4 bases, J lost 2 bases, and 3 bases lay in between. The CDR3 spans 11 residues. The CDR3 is CASSSTYEQYF. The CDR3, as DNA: TGTGCCAGCAGTTCTACCTACGAGCAGTACTTC.

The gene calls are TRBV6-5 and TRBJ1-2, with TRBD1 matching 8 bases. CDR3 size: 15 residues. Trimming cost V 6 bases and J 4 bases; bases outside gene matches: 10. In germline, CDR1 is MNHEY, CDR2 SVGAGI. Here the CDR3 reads CASRQGQGLVYGYTF. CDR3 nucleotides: TGTGCCAGCAGGCAAGGACAGGGCCTTGTCTATGGCTACACCTTC.

The CDR3, as DNA: TGTGCCAGCAGTGCTGGACAGGGTACGGGCTCACCCCTCCACTTT. It specifies CASSAGQGTGSPLHF. The chain carries TRBV2 and TRBJ1-6; TRBD1 agrees at 8 bases. Germline CDR1 is SNHLY and CDR2 is FYNNEI. Trimming cost V 4 bases and J 10 bases; bases outside gene matches: 9. The CDR3 has 15 amino acids. Variable domain in full (rest from reference TRBV2 and TRBJ1-6): EPEVTQTPSHQVTQMGQEVILRCVPISNHLYFYWYRQILGQKVEFLVSFYNNEISEKSEIFDDQFSVERPDGSNFTLKIRSTKLEDSAMYFCASSAGQGTGSPLHFGNGTRLTVT.

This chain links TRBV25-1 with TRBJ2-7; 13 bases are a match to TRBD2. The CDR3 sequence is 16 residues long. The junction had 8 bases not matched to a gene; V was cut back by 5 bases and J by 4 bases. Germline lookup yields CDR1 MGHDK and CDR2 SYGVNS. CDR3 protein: CASSNLGTSGKYEQYF. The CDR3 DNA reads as TGTGCCAGCAGTAACCTAGGGACTAGCGGGAAGTACGAGCAGTACTTC.

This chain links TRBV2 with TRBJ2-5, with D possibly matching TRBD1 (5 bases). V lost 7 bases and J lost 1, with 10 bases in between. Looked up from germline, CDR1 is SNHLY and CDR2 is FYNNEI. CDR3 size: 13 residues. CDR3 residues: CASISTAQETQYF. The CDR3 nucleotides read TGTGCCAGCATTTCGACAGCCCAAGAGACCCAGTACTTC.

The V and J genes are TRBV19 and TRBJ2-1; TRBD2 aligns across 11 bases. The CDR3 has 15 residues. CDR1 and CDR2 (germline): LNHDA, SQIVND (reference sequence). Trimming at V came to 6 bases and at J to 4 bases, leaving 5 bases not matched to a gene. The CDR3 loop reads CASRTLAGGYNEQFF. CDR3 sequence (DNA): TGTGCCAGTAGGACGCTAGCGGGAGGTTACAATGAGCAGTTCTTC.

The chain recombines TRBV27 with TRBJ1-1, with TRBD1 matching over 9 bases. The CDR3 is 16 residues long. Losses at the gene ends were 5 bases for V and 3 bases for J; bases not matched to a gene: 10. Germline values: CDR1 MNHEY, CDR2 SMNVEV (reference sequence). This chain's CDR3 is CASSPGTGTVDTEAFF. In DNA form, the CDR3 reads TGTGCCAGCAGTCCCGGGACAGGGACTGTTGACACTGAAGCTTTCTTT.

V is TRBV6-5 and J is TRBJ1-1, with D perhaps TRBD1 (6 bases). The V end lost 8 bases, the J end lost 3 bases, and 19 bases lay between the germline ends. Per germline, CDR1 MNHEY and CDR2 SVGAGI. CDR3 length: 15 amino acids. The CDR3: CASLPSRGGYTEAFF. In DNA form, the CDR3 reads TGTGCCAGCCTCCCCTCGAGGGGGGGATACACTGAAGCTTTCTTT.

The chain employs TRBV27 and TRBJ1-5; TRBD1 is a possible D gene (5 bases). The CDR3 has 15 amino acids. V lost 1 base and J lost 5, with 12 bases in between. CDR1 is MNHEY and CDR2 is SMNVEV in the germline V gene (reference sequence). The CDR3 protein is CASSLWGGGDQPQHF. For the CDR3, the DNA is TGTGCCAGCAGTTTATGGGGAGGAGGGGATCAGCCCCAGCATTTT.

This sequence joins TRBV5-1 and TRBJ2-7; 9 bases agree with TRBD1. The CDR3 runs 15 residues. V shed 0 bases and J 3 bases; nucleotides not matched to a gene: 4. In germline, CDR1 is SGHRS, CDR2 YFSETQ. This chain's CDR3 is CASSLEAGQGYEQYF. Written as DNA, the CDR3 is TGCGCCAGCAGCTTGGAGGCGGGACAGGGCTACGAGCAGTACTTC. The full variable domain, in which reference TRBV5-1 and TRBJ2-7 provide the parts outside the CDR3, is KAGVTQTPRYLIKTRGQQVTLSCSPISGHRSVSWYQQTPGQGLQFLFEYFSETQRNKGNFPGRFSGRQFSNSRSEMNVSTLELGDSALYLCASSLEAGQGYEQYFGPGTRLTVT.

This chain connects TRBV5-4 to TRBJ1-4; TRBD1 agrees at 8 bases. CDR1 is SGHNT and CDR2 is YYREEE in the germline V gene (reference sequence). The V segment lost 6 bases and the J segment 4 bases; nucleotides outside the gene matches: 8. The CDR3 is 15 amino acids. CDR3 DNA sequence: TGTGCCAGCACCGCGGGACAGGCTCATAATGAAAAACTGTTTTTT. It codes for CASTAGQAHNEKLFF. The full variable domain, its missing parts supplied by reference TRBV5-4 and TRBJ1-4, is ETGVTQSPTHLIKTRGQQVTLRCSSQSGHNTVSWYQQALGQGPQFIFQYYREEENGRGNFPPRFSGLQFPNYSSELNVNALELDDSALYLCASTAGQAHNEKLFFGSGTQLSVL.

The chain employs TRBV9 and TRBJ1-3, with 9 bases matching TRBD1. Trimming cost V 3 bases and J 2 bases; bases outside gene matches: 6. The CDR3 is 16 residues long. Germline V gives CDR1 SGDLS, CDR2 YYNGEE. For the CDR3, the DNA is TGTGCCAGCAGCGCACAGGGGGCTATGGCTGGAAACACCATATATTTT. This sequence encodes CASSAQGAMAGNTIYF.

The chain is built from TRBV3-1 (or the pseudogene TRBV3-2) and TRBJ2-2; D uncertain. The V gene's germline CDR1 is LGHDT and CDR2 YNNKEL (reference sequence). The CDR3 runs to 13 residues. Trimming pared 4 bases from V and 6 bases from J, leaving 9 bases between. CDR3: CASSRLQPGELFF. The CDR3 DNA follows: TGTGCCAGCAGCCGACTTCAGCCCGGGGAGCTGTTTTTT.

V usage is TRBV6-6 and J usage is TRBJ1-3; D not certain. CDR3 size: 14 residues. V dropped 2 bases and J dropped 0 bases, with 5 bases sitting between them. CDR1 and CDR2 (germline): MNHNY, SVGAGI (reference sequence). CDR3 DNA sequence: TGTGCCAGCAGTTACGACAACTCTGGAAACACCATATATTTT. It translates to CASSYDNSGNTIYF.

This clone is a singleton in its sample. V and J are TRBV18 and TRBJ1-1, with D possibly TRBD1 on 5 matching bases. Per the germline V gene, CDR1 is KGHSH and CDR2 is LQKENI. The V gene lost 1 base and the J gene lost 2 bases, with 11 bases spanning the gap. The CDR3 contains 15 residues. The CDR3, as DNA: TGTGCCAGCTCACCACTCGGGGGACTTAACACTGAAGCTTTCTTT. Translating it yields CASSPLGGLNTEAFF. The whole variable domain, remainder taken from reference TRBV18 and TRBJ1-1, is NAGVMQNPRHLVRRRGQEARLRCSPMKGHSHVYWYRQLPEEGLKFMVYLQKENIIDESGMPKERFSAEFPKEGPSILRIQQVVRGDSAAYFCASSPLGGLNTEAFFGQGTRLTVV.

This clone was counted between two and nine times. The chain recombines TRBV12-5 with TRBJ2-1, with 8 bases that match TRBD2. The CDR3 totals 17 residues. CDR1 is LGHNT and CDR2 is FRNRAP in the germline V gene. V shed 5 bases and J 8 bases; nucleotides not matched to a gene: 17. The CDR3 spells CASGPSPASGSGHEQFF. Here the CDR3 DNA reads TGTGCTAGTGGTCCTTCCCCAGCTAGCGGGTCGGGCCATGAGCAGTTCTTC.

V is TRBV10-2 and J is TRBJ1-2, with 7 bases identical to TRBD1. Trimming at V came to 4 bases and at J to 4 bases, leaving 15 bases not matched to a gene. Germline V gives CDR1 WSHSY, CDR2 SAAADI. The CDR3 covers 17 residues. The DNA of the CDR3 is TGCGCCAGCAGTGGCCCTATACAGGGGATTATCGCCTATGGCTACACCTTC. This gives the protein CASSGPIQGIIAYGYTF.

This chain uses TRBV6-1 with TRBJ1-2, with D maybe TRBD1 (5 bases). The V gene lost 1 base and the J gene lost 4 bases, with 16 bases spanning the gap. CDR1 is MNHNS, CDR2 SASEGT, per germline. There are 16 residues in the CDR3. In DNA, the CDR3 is TGTGCCAGCAGTGAAGGTGGCGGGGTGGGGGTCTATGGCTACACCTTC. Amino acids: CASSEGGGVGVYGYTF.

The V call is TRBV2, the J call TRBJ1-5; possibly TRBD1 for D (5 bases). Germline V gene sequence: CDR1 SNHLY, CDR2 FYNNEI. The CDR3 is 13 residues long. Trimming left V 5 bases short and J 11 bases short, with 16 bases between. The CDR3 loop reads CASSQGGRKAQHF. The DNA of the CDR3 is TGTGCCAGCAGTCAGGGTGGCCGAAAGGCCCAGCATTTT.

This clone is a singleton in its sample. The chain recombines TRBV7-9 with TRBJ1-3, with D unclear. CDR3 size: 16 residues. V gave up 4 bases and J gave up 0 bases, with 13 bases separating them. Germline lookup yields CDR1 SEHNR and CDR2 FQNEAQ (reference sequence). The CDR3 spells CASSYNPQDSGNTIYF. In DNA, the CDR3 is TGTGCCAGCAGCTATAATCCCCAGGACTCTGGAAACACCATATATTTT.

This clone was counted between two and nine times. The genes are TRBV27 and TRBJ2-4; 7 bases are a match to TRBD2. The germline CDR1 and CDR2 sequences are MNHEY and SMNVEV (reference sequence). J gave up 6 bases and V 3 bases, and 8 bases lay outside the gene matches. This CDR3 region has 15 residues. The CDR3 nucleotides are TGTGCCAGCAGTTTTGGCGCAGGGAGGGCAAACATTCAGTACTTC. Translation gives CASSFGAGRANIQYF.

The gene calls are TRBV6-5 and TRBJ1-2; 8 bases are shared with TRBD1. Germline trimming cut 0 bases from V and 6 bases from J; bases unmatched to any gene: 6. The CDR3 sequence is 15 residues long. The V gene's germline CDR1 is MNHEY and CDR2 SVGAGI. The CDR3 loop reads CASSYSTGAPHGYTF. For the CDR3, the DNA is TGTGCCAGCAGTTACTCGACAGGGGCCCCTCATGGCTACACCTTC.